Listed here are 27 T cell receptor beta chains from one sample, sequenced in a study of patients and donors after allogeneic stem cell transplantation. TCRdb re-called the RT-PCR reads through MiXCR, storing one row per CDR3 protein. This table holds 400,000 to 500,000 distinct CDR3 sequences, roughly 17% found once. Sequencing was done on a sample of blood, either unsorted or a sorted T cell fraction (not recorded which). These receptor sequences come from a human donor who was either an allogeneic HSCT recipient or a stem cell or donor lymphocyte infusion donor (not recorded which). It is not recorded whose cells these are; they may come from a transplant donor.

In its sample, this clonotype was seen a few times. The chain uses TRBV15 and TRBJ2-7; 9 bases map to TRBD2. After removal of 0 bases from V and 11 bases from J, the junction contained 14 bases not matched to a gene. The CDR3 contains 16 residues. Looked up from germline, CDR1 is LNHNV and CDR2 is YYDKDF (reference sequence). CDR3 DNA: TGTGCCACCAGCAGAGATAGTCCGGCGCGGGAGGGCCATAAGTACTTC. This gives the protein CATSRDSPAREGHKYF.

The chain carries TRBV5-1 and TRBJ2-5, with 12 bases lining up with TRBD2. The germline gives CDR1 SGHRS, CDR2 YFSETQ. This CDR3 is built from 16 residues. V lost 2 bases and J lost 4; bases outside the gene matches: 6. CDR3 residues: CASSFLLAGGLETQYF. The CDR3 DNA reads TGCGCCAGCAGCTTCCTTCTAGCGGGAGGGCTAGAGACCCAGTACTTC.

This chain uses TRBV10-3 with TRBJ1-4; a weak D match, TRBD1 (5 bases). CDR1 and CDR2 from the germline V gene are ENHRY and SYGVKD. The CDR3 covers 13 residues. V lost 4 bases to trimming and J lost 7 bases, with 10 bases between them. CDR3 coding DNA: TGTGCCATCAGTGGGCAGGGTTCTGAAAAACTGTTTTTT. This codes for CAISGQGSEKLFF.

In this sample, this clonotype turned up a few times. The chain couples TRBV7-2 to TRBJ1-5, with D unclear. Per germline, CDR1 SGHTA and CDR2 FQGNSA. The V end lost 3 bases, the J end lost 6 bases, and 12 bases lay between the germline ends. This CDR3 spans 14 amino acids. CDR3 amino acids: CASSLDSSVQPQHF. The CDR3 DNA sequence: TGTGCCAGCAGCTTGGATAGTTCGGTTCAGCCCCAGCATTTT.

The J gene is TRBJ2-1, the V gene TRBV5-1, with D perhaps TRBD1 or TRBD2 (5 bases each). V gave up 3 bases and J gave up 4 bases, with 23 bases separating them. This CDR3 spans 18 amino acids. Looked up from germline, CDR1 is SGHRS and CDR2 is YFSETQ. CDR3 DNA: TGCGCCAGCAGCTACCAGCGTCCGGGACGGCTAGCTTACAATGAGCAGTTCTTC. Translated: CASSYQRPGRLAYNEQFF.

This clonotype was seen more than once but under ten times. The CDR3 sequence: CASSFGLADIQYF. CDR3 nucleotide sequence: TGTGCCAGCAGTTTCGGACTAGCAGACATTCAGTACTTC. J is TRBJ2-4 and V is TRBV12-3 or TRBV12-4, with 8 positions matching TRBD2. This CDR3 is built from 13 residues. The trim removed 3 bases at V and 8 bases at J, leaving 3 bases unmatched.

The CDR3 nucleotides are TGTGCCACCAGTGATCCCCGGAACCGGGACATTTACTTC. Encoded protein: CATSDPRNRDIYF. J is TRBJ2-5 and V is TRBV24-1; TRBD1 might be the D (6 bases). CDR1 and CDR2 (germline): KGHDR, SFDVKD. V gave up 3 bases and J gave up 14 bases, with 18 bases separating them. This CDR3 region has 13 residues.

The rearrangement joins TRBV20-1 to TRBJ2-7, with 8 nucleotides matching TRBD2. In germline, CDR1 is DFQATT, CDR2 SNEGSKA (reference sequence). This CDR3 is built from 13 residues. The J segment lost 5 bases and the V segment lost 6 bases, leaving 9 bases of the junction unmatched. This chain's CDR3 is CSATGLEVHEQYF. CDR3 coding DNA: TGCAGTGCCACGGGACTAGAGGTCCACGAGCAGTACTTC.

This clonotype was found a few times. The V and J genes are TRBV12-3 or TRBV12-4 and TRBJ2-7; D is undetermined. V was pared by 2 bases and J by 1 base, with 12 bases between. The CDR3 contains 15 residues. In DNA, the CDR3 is TGTGCCAGCAGTTTAACCGGGCCCGGTTCCTACGAGCAGTACTTC. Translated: CASSLTGPGSYEQYF.

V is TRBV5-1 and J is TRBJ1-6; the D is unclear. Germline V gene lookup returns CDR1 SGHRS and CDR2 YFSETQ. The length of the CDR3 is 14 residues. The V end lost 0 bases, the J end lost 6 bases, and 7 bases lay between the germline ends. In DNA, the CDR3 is TGCGCCAGCAGCTTGGCCCCGGTTAATTCACCCCTCCACTTT. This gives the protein CASSLAPVNSPLHF.

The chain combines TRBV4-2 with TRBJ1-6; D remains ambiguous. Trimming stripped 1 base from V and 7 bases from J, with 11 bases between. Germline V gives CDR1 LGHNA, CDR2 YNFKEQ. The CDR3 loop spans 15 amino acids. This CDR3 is CASSQAPEKNSPLHF. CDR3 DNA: TGTGCCAGCAGCCAAGCTCCAGAAAAGAATTCACCCCTCCACTTT.

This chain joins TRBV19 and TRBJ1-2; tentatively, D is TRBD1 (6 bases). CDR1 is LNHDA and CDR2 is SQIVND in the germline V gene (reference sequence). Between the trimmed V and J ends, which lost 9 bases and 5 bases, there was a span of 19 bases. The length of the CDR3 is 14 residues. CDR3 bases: TGTGCCAGCACACACCGGGGGGCGCGTTATGGCTACACCTTC. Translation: CASTHRGARYGYTF.

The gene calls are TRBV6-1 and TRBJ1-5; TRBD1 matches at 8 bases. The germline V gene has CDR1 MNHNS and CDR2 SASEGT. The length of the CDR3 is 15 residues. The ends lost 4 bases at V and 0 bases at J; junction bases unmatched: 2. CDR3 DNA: TGTGCCAGCAGTGTGGGACAGGCTAGCAATCAGCCCCAGCATTTT. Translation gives CASSVGQASNQPQHF.

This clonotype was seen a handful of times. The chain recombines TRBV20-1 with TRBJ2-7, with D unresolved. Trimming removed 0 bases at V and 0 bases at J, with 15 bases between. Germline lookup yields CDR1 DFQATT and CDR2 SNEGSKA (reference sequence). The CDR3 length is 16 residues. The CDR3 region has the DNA TGCAGTGCTAGAGATTTTGGGTTCGCTTCCTCCTACGAGCAGTACTTC. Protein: CSARDFGFASSYEQYF.

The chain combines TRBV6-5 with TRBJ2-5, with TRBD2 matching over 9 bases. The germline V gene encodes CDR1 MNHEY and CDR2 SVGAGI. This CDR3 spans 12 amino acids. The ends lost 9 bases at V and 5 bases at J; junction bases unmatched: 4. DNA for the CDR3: TGTGCCAGTAGCGGGAGTTGGGAGACCCAGTACTTC. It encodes CASSGSWETQYF.

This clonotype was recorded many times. The CDR3 here is CASNFMVAGTDTQYF. Here the CDR3 DNA reads TGTGCCAGCAACTTTATGGTAGCAGGCACAGATACGCAGTATTTT. The rearrangement links TRBV12-3 or TRBV12-4 to TRBJ2-3; D is unclear. V was trimmed by 7 bases and J by 1 base, leaving 15 bases between them. The CDR3 totals 15 residues.

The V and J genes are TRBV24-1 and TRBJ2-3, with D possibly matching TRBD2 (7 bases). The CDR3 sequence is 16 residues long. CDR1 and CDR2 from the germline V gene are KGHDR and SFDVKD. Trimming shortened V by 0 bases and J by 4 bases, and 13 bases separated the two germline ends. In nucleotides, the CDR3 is TGTGCCACCAGTGATTTGGGAGGGGGGGAGTCAGATACGCAGTATTTT. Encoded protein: CATSDLGGGESDTQYF.

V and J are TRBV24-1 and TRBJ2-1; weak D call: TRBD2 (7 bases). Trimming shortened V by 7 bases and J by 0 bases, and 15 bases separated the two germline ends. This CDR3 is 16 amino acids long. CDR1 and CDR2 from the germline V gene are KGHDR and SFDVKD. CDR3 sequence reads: CATSPRGRASYNEQFF. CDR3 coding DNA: TGTGCCACCAGCCCGAGGGGGAGGGCCTCCTACAATGAGCAGTTCTTC.

The CDR3 here is CATSAQGSSYNEQFF. The DNA for the CDR3 is TGTGCCACCAGTGCGCAGGGAAGCTCCTACAATGAGCAGTTCTTC. The chain recombines TRBV24-1 with TRBJ2-1; D may be TRBD1 (5 bases). Trimming removed 5 bases from V and 0 bases from J, with 10 bases in between. The CDR3 sequence is 15 residues long. Germline CDR1 KGHDR, CDR2 SFDVKD.

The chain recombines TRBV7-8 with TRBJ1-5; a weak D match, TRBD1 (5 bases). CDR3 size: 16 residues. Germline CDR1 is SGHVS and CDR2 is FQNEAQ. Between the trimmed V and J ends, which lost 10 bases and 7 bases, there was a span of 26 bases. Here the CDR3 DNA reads TGTGCCACCCATCCCCGAGTGGGACGGGAAGGACAGCCCCAGCATTTT. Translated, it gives CATHPRVGREGQPQHF. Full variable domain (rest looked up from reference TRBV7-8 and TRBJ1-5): GAGVSQSPRYKVAKRGQDVALRCDPISGHVSLFWYQQALGQGPEFLTYFQNEAQLDKSGLPSDRFFAERPEGSVSTLKIQRTQQEDSAVYLCATHPRVGREGQPQHFGDGTRLSIL.

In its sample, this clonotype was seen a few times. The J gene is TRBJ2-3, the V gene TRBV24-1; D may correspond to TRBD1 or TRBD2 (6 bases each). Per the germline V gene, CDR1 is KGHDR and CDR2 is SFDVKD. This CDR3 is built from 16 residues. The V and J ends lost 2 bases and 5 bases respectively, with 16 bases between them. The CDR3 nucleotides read TGTGCCACCAGTGATTCTGCGGGACAACGACGAGATACGCAGTATTTT. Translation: CATSDSAGQRRDTQYF.

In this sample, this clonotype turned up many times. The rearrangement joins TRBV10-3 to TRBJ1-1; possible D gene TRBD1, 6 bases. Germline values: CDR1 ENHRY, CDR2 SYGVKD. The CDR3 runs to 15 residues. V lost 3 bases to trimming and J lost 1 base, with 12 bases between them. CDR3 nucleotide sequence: TGTGCCATCAGTGAAGGGACACATTGGAACACTGAAGCTTTCTTT. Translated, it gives CAISEGTHWNTEAFF.

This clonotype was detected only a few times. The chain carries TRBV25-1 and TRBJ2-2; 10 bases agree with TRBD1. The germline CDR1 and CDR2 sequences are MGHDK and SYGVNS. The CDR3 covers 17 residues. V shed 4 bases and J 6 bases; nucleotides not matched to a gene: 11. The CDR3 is CASSGSPGQGISGELFF. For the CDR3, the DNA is TGTGCCAGCAGTGGCTCGCCGGGACAGGGGATTTCCGGGGAGCTGTTTTTT.

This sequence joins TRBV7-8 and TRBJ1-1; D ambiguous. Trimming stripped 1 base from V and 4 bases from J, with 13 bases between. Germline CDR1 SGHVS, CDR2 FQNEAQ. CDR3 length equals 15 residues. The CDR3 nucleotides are TGTGCCAGCAGCTTAGAATTGGGCTTTGGCACTGAAGCTTTCTTT. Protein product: CASSLELGFGTEAFF.

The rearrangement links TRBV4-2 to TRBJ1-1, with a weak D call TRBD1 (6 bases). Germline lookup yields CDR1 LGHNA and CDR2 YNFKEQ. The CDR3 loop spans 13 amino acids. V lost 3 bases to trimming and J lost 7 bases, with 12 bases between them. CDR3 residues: CASSQDSGDEAFF. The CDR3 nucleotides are TGTGCCAGCAGCCAGGACAGCGGGGATGAAGCTTTCTTT.

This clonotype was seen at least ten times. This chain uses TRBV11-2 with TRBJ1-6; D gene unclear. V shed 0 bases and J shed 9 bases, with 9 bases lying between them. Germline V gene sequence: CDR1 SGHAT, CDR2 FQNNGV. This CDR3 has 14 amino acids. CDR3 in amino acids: CASSLDPPRSPLHF. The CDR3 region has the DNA TGTGCCAGCAGCTTAGACCCGCCCCGTTCACCCCTCCACTTT.

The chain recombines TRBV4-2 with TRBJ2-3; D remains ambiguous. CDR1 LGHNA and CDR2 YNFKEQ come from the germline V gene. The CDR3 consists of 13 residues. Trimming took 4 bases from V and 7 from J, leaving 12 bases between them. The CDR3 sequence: CASSLEFVYTQYF. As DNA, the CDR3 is TGTGCCAGCAGCCTCGAGTTCGTTTATACGCAGTATTTT.